The 32 T cell receptor beta chains given below trace back to one sample, sequenced in a study of early T cells in non-severe SARS-CoV-2 infection. TCRdb itself ran the 5' RACE reads through MiXCR, one entry per CDR3 protein. This sample carries some 50,000 distinct CDR3 sequences, around 10% of them seen once, and the ten largest clones take around 3.7%. The starting material was whole blood, obtained at baseline. The receptors derive from an adult who was a healthcare worker with PCR-confirmed SARS-CoV-2 infection or an uninfected control (not recorded which).

Only a few counts were recorded for this clonotype. The chain joins TRBV5-1 to TRBJ2-3, with TRBD2 identical over 12 bases. CDR1 and CDR2 from the germline V gene are SGHRS and YFSETQ. The V gene end was trimmed by 0 bases and the J gene end by 6 bases; junction bases not matched to a gene: 2. The CDR3 contains 15 residues. The CDR3 region is CASSLGTSGADTQYF. CDR3 sequence (DNA): TGCGCCAGCAGCTTGGGGACTAGCGGGGCTGATACGCAGTATTTT.

This clonotype was seen more than once but under ten times. This rearrangement joins TRBV7-9 to TRBJ2-1; 8 bases line up with TRBD1. CDR3 length: 17 amino acids. CDR1 and CDR2 from the germline V gene are SEHNR and FQNEAQ (reference sequence). V lost 5 bases to trimming and J lost 8 bases; unmatched junction nucleotides: 17. The CDR3, as DNA: TGTGCCAGCAGCAAATCTGTTGACAGGGGACCGAGCGATGAGCAGTTCTTC. Translating gives CASSKSVDRGPSDEQFF.

This clonotype was detected a few times. The chain is built from TRBV11-3 and TRBJ2-7; the match to TRBD2 covers 7 bases. V shed 2 bases and J 9 bases; nucleotides not matched to a gene: 16. The germline V gene encodes CDR1 SGHNT and CDR2 YENEEA. The CDR3 totals 16 residues. The DNA for the CDR3 is TGTGCCAGCAGCTTAAAGTGGGCGGGAGCCCCTCAGGTGCAGTACTTC. Translation: CASSLKWAGAPQVQYF.

This clonotype was observed a handful of times. This chain links TRBV7-2 with TRBJ2-5, with D possibly being TRBD1 or TRBD2 (5 bases each). The germline CDR1 and CDR2 sequences are SGHTA and FQGNSA. Trimming stripped 6 bases from V and 4 bases from J, with 18 bases between. The CDR3 extends over 15 amino acids. CDR3 residues: CASSPNTVGVETQYF. In DNA form, the CDR3 reads TGTGCCAGCAGTCCCAATACCGTGGGGGTAGAGACCCAGTACTTC.

The chain uses TRBV29-1 and TRBJ2-1, with 8 bases aligning to TRBD2. Germline V gene sequence: CDR1 SQVTM, CDR2 ANQGSEA. Trimming removed 6 bases from V and 4 bases from J; junction bases left unmatched: 5. The CDR3 covers 13 residues. CDR3 nucleotide sequence: TGCAGCGTATGGACTAGCAGTTACAATGAGCAGTTCTTC. This codes for CSVWTSSYNEQFF.

This clonotype was counted a few times. The chain is built from TRBV7-6 and TRBJ2-1, with D possibly being TRBD2 (6 bases). Germline assignment: CDR1 SGHVS and CDR2 FNYEAQ. V lost 1 base to trimming and J lost 1 base, with 8 bases between them. The CDR3 has 15 residues. The CDR3 DNA follows: TGTGCCAGCAGCTTAGGGGCGGGATCCTACAATGAGCAGTTCTTC. Protein: CASSLGAGSYNEQFF. The variable domain in full, completed from reference TRBV7-6 and TRBJ2-1, reads GAGVSQSPRYKVTKRGQDVALRCDPISGHVSLYWYRQALGQGPEFLTYFNYEAQQDKSGLPNDRFSAERPEGSISTLTIQRTEQRDSAMYRCASSLGAGSYNEQFFGPGTRLTVL.

This clonotype was seen only a few times. This chain joins TRBV12-3 or TRBV12-4 and TRBJ1-1, with D uncertain. The CDR3 contains 13 residues. V was pared by 6 bases and J by 0 bases, with 8 bases between. CDR3 sequence (DNA): TGTGCCAGCAGGTGGGTAATGAACACTGAAGCTTTCTTT. This sequence encodes CASRWVMNTEAFF.

This clonotype was recorded a few times. This chain links TRBV5-4 with TRBJ2-7, with 9 bases aligning to TRBD1. In germline, CDR1 is SGHNT, CDR2 YYREEE (reference sequence). V was clipped by 0 bases and J by 3 bases; unmatched bases: 10. This CDR3 spans 17 amino acids. This CDR3 is CASSLALGQGLVYEQYF. In DNA, the CDR3 is TGTGCCAGCAGCTTGGCCCTCGGACAGGGGCTGGTCTACGAGCAGTACTTC.

Many counts were recorded for this clonotype. V gene TRBV19 combines with J gene TRBJ2-5; 8 bases map to TRBD1. The germline V gene has CDR1 LNHDA and CDR2 SQIVND (reference sequence). This CDR3 is built from 11 residues. The V gene end was trimmed by 5 bases and the J gene end by 11 bases; junction bases not matched to a gene: 4. The CDR3 sequence is CASSGTGIQYF. As DNA, the CDR3 is TGTGCCAGTAGTGGGACAGGAATTCAGTACTTC.

In this sample, this clonotype turned up a few times. V is TRBV20-1 and J is TRBJ2-7; 9 positions agree with TRBD2. CDR3 length equals 14 residues. The V gene's germline CDR1 is DFQATT and CDR2 SNEGSKA (reference sequence). J lost 7 bases, V lost 6 bases, and 13 bases had no gene match. The CDR3 protein is CSAEPPSGTREQYF. As DNA, the CDR3 is TGCAGTGCCGAGCCTCCTAGCGGGACGCGTGAGCAGTACTTC.

This clonotype was picked up a small number of times. This rearrangement joins TRBV9 to TRBJ1-1, with 7 bases fitting TRBD1. The CDR3 has 16 residues. V shed 2 bases and J 0 bases; nucleotides not matched to a gene: 7. Germline V gene sequence: CDR1 SGDLS, CDR2 YYNGEE. This CDR3 reads CASSVTGQHLNTEAFF. CDR3 DNA: TGTGCCAGCAGCGTCACGGGACAGCACTTGAACACTGAAGCTTTCTTT.

This clonotype has at least ten counts. This rearrangement joins TRBV7-6 to TRBJ1-4, with 9 bases matching TRBD1. The CDR3 totals 15 residues. The V and J ends lost 3 bases and 8 bases, in that order; junction bases with no gene match: 7. Germline assignment: CDR1 SGHVS and CDR2 FNYEAQ. CDR3: CASSLEDRGEEKLFF. Here the CDR3 DNA reads TGTGCCAGCAGCTTGGAGGACAGGGGAGAAGAAAAACTGTTTTTT.

The genes are TRBV5-1 and TRBJ2-3; D is possibly TRBD1 (5 bases). This CDR3 spans 18 amino acids. Looked up from germline, CDR1 is SGHRS and CDR2 is YFSETQ. V lost 1 base and J 0 bases, leaving 18 bases between the germline ends. The CDR3 DNA sequence: TGCGCCAGCAGCTTGAGTCCGACAGCAGGATCTAGCACAGATACGCAGTATTTT. Its translation is CASSLSPTAGSSTDTQYF.

The genes are TRBV6-5 and TRBJ1-3; 7 bases agree with TRBD1. The CDR3 has 14 amino acids. Germline V gene data show CDR1 as MNHEY and CDR2 as SVGAGI. V was clipped by 7 bases and J by 4 bases; unmatched bases: 7. CDR3 DNA sequence: TGTGCCAGCACCTTGAGGACAGGCGGAAACACCATATATTTT. It encodes CASTLRTGGNTIYF.

This chain uses TRBV3-2 with TRBJ1-5; no check of the table's D call, TRBD1, against the DNA was made. TRBV3-2 is classified as a pseudogene. This CDR3 contains 14 residues. The CDR3 region is CASSPGGAWQPQHF. CDR3 in DNA: TGTGCCAGCAGCCCGGGGGGCGCCTGGCAGCCCCAGCATTTT.

A few counts support this clonotype. The chain links TRBV12-3 or TRBV12-4 to TRBJ2-2, with D unclear. The CDR3 has 13 residues. The V end lost 5 bases, the J end lost 2 bases, and 6 bases lay between the germline ends. The DNA for the CDR3 is TGTGCCAGCAGTAAATTTAACACCGGGGAGCTGTTTTTT. This translates into CASSKFNTGELFF.

This clonotype turned up a few times. The chain carries TRBV19 and TRBJ1-6; D remains unclear. This CDR3 has 17 residues. In germline, CDR1 is LNHDA, CDR2 SQIVND (reference sequence). V was clipped by 6 bases and J by 5 bases, with 20 bases between them. The CDR3 sequence is CASSPEEVSSHNSPLHF. The CDR3 region has the DNA TGTGCCAGTAGCCCAGAGGAGGTTTCCAGTCATAATTCACCCCTCCACTTT.

There are many counts of this clonotype. The CDR3 sequence: CASSATRGRSSYEQYF. CDR3 bases: TGTGCCAGTAGTGCGACCAGGGGGCGAAGCTCCTACGAGCAGTACTTC. The chain couples TRBV19 to TRBJ2-7; 8 nucleotides agree with TRBD1. The J segment lost 0 bases and the V segment lost 5 bases, leaving 9 bases of the junction unmatched. Germline CDR1 LNHDA, CDR2 SQIVND (reference sequence). CDR3 length: 16 amino acids.

In its sample, this clonotype was seen many times. The chain carries TRBV20-1 and TRBJ1-5; a weak D match, TRBD1 (6 bases). V was cut by 5 bases and J by 3 bases, with 17 bases left in between. Germline V gives CDR1 DFQATT, CDR2 SNEGSKA (reference sequence). This CDR3 contains 15 residues. CDR3 loop: CSAFRAGGLNQPQHF. The CDR3 DNA reads TGCAGTGCTTTCAGAGCGGGGGGGCTCAATCAGCCCCAGCATTTT.

This chain uses TRBV6-6 with TRBJ1-3; D perhaps matches TRBD1 (6 bases). The V gene lost 8 bases and the J gene lost 2 bases, with 16 bases spanning the gap. The length of the CDR3 is 15 residues. Germline-derived CDR1 and CDR2 are MNHNY and SVGAGI (reference sequence). Written as DNA, the CDR3 is TGTGCCAGCCCAGGGAGGGGGAACCCTGGAAACACCATATATTTT. Translated: CASPGRGNPGNTIYF.

The V and J genes are TRBV9 and TRBJ2-7; D is perhaps TRBD1 or TRBD2 (6 bases each). The CDR3 sequence is 14 residues long. Germline V lookup: CDR1 SGDLS, CDR2 YYNGEE. The V gene lost 4 bases and the J gene lost 0 bases, with 11 bases spanning the gap. The chain's CDR3 is CASSKTGASYEQYF. In DNA, the CDR3 is TGTGCCAGCAGCAAAACGGGGGCCTCCTACGAGCAGTACTTC. Complete variable domain (other parts from reference TRBV9 and TRBJ2-7): DSGVTQTPKHLITATGQRVTLRCSPRSGDLSVYWYQQSLDQGLQFLIQYYNGEERAKGNILERFSAQQFPDLHSELNLSSLELGDSALYFCASSKTGASYEQYFGPGTRLTVT.

About this clonotype itself: A clone one base away is much larger, so this may be a read error. Written as DNA, the CDR3 is TGTGCCAGCAGTCGGTGGAGCAGGGCTCAAGAGACCCAGTACTTC. It translates to CASSRWSRAQETQYF. The V gene is TRBV27, the J gene TRBJ2-5; D possibly corresponds to TRBD1 (5 bases). CDR1 and CDR2 (germline): MNHEY, SMNVEV (reference sequence). V was shortened by 5 bases and J by 2 bases, with 15 bases between the two germline ends. This CDR3 has 15 residues.

Only a few counts were recorded for this clonotype. The chain has TRBV11-2 and TRBJ2-3, with TRBD1 as a possible D gene (6 bases). Trimming shortened V by 7 bases and J by 3 bases, and 17 bases separated the two germline ends. The CDR3 spans 15 residues. The V gene's germline CDR1 is SGHAT and CDR2 FQNNGV. The CDR3 DNA reads TGTGCCAGCACCGTCCAGGGGAAGGGGACAGATACGCAGTATTTT. Translation gives CASTVQGKGTDTQYF.

This clonotype was seen repeatedly, ten times or more. Here the CDR3 DNA reads TGTGCCATCAGTGAGTCGGCAGGGAACTATGGCTACACCTTC. The encoded protein is CAISESAGNYGYTF. V gene TRBV10-3 combines with J gene TRBJ1-2; tentatively, D is TRBD1 (5 bases). The germline V gene encodes CDR1 ENHRY and CDR2 SYGVKD. The CDR3 consists of 14 residues. Trimming removed 0 bases from V and 2 bases from J, with 7 bases in between.

This clonotype was found many times. V gene TRBV18 combines with J gene TRBJ2-2; 8 bases fit TRBD1. The length of the CDR3 is 15 residues. Germline V gives CDR1 KGHSH, CDR2 LQKENI. The junction had 2 bases not matched to a gene; V was cut back by 3 bases and J by 2 bases. The CDR3 coding sequence is TGTGCCAGCTCACCGGACAGGGTTAACACCGGGGAGCTGTTTTTT. Translating gives CASSPDRVNTGELFF.

This clonotype was observed a handful of times. The V and J genes are TRBV27 and TRBJ1-3, with unresolved D. Deletions cut 6 bases from V and 2 bases from J, with 8 bases between. The CDR3 covers 13 residues. Germline V gene data show CDR1 as MNHEY and CDR2 as SMNVEV (reference sequence). For the CDR3, the DNA is TGTGCCAGCAGGCTGTCCCCTGGAAACACCATATATTTT. The encoded protein is CASRLSPGNTIYF.

The chain has TRBV5-3 and TRBJ1-1, with D perhaps matching TRBD1 (6 bases). TRBV5-3 is annotated as an ORF whose role is uncertain. The CDR3 extends over 16 amino acids. The V gene lost 4 bases and the J gene lost 1 base, with 17 bases spanning the gap. The CDR3 protein is CARSDVGTPRNTEAFF. The CDR3 region has the DNA TGTGCCAGAAGCGACGTTGGGACACCGAGGAACACTGAAGCTTTCTTT.

The chain employs TRBV6-6 and TRBJ2-2; 10 bases map to TRBD2. J lost 5 bases, V lost 0 bases, and 3 bases had no gene match. The CDR3 length is 16 residues. Looked up from germline, CDR1 is MNHNY and CDR2 is SVGAGI (reference sequence). This chain's CDR3 is CASSYSLAGVTGELFF. The DNA of the CDR3 is TGTGCCAGCAGTTACTCCCTAGCGGGAGTGACCGGGGAGCTGTTTTTT.

In this sample, this clonotype turned up many times. The chain has TRBV6-6 and TRBJ1-2; no firm D call. Looked up from germline, CDR1 is MNHNY and CDR2 is SVGAGI (reference sequence). Trimming pared 3 bases from V and 10 bases from J, leaving 15 bases between. This CDR3 contains 13 residues. The CDR3 sequence is CASSYRQEKDYTF. As DNA, the CDR3 is TGTGCCAGCAGTTATAGGCAGGAGAAGGACTACACCTTC.

The chain joins TRBV6-5 to TRBJ1-1; 8 positions agree with TRBD1. CDR3 length: 13 amino acids. V trimming: 11 bases; J trimming: 0 bases; junction bases outside the gene matches: 5. The germline V gene has CDR1 MNHEY and CDR2 SVGAGI. Here the CDR3 reads CAAGTGLNTEAFF. CDR3 nucleotides: TGTGCCGCCGGGACAGGTCTGAACACTGAAGCTTTCTTT.

This clonotype occurred many times. The chain has TRBV7-9 and TRBJ1-2, with D maybe TRBD1 (5 bases). Germline CDR1 is SEHNR and CDR2 is FQNEAQ (reference sequence). V was trimmed by 1 base and J by 3 bases, leaving 12 bases between them. The CDR3 spans 15 residues. The CDR3 nucleotides read TGTGCCAGCAGCTTAGGGCCGGCGGGGGACTATGGCTACACCTTC. Translating gives CASSLGPAGDYGYTF.

The chain has TRBV30 and TRBJ2-1; no definite D call. CDR1 is GTSNPN and CDR2 is SVGIG in the germline V gene (reference sequence). V was shortened by 3 bases and J by 0 bases, with 15 bases between the two germline ends. This CDR3 is 16 amino acids long. This chain's CDR3 is CAWRSLVLSSYNEQFF. CDR3 in DNA: TGTGCCTGGAGATCCCTAGTCTTGAGCTCCTACAATGAGCAGTTCTTC.